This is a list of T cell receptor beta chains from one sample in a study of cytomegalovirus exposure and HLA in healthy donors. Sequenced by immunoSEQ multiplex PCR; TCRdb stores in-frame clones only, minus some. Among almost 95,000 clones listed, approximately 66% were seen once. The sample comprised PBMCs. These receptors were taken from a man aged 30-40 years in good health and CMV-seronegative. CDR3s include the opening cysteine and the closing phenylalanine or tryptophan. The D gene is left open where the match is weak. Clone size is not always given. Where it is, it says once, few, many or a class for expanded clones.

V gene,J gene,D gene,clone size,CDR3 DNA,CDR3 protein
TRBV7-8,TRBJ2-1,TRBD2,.,TGTGCCAGCAAGTTAGCGGGAGGCGGGAATGAGCAGTTCTTC,CASKLAGGGNEQFF
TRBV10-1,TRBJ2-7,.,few,TGCGCCAGCAGTCCAACAGGATACTACGAGCAGTACTTC,CASSPTGYYEQYF
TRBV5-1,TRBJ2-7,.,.,TGCGCCAGCAGCTTTTCGGCGGTCTCCTACGAGCAGTACTTC,CASSFSAVSYEQYF
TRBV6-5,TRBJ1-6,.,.,TGTGCCAGCAGTTACTACGACAGGATCAATTCACCCCTCCACTTT,CASSYYDRINSPLHF
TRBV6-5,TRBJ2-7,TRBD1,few,TGTGCCAGTGGAGACAGGGGGCAATACGAGCAGTACTTC,CASGDRGQYEQYF
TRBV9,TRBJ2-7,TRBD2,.,TGTGCCAGCAGCGTAGGGGCGGGGGATTCCTACGAGCAGTACTTC,CASSVGAGDSYEQYF
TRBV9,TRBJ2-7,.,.,TGTGCCAGCAGCGATCAGGACAGAGCCTACGAGCAGTACTTC,CASSDQDRAYEQYF
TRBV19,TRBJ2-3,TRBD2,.,TGTGCCAGTAGTATAGGCGGGAGAGCTAGCACAGATACGCAGTATTTT,CASSIGGRASTDTQYF
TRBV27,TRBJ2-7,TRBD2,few,TGTGCCAGCAGTTTATGGGTGGGACTAGCGACCTACGAGCAGTACTTC,CASSLWVGLATYEQYF
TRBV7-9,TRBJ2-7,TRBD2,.,TGTTCCAGCAGCTTAGAACGGGAGGGTCCCCGTTTC,CSSSLEREGPRF
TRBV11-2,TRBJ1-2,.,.,TGTGCCAGCAGCTTAGCCGGACAGATCGCCCGCTATGGCTACACCTTC,CASSLAGQIARYGYTF
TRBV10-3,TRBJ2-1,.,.,TGTGCCATATTACTAGTTTCTCTTGGTGAGCAGTTCTTC,CAILLVSLGEQFF
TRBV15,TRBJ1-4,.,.,TGTGCCACCAGCAGAGAGGCAGGAAAAAATGAAAAACTGTTTTTT,CATSREAGKNEKLFF
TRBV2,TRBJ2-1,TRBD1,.,TGTGCCAGCAGTGAATCACAGGGGGGTGAGCAGTTCTTC,CASSESQGGEQFF
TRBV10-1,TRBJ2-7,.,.,TGCGCCAGCAGACATATTACCTACGAGCAGTACTTC,CASRHITYEQYF
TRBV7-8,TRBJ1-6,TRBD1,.,TGTGCCAGCAGCCTTTACAGGGGGCAAGGGGATTCACCCCCCCACTTT,CASSLYRGQGDSPPHF
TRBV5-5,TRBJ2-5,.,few,TGTGCCAGCAGTCCCCGGGAGTCAGAAGAGACCCAGTACTTC,CASSPRESEETQYF
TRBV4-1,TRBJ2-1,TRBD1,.,TGCGCCAGCAGCCAAGAGGGGACAGTATACAATGAGCAGTTCTTC,CASSQEGTVYNEQFF
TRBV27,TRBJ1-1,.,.,TGTGCTAGCAGTTTTGGGGGCATGAACACTGAAGCTTTCTTT,CASSFGGMNTEAFF
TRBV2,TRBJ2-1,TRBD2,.,TGTGCCTGGGGACTAGCGGGCCTAGGTGGGCAGTTCTTC,CAWGLAGLGGQFF
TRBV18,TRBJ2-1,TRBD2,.,TGTGCCAGCTCACCACCGAACAGCGGGGGGACTAATGAGCAGTTCTTC,CASSPPNSGGTNEQFF
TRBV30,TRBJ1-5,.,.,TGTGCCTGGAGTGTCCTGGGGGGGTATCAGCCCCAGCATTTT,CAWSVLGGYQPQHF
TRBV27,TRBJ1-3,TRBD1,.,TGTGCCAGCAGTGAAGGGACAGTCTCTGGAAACACCATATATTTT,CASSEGTVSGNTIYF
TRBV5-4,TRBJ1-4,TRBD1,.,TGTGCCAGCAGCTTGCGGACAGGGAAGAATGAAAAACTGTTTTTT,CASSLRTGKNEKLFF
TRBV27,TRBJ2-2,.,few,TGTGCCAGCAGCTCCCGACACCGACCAAACACCGGGGAGCTGTTTTTT,CASSSRHRPNTGELFF
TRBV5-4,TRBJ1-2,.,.,TGTGCCAGCAGCTTGGCCGGAGGGACGGCCGCTAACTATAGCTACACCTTC,CASSLAGGTAANYSYTF
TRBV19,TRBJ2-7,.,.,TGTGCCAGTAGTATAGCCCTAACTCACAGGCTATCCTACGAGCAGTACTTC,CASSIALTHRLSYEQYF
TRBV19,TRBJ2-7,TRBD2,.,TGTGCCAGTTCGGGACTAGCGTACGAGCAGTACTTC,CASSGLAYEQYF
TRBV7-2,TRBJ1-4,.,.,TGTGCCAGCAGCTTAGATGGGTGGGCTTCGAATGAAAAACTGTTTTTT,CASSLDGWASNEKLFF
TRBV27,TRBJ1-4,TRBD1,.,TGTGCCAGCAGATGGACAGGGGGCTTTAAAAACGAAAAACTGTTTTTT,CASRWTGGFKNEKLFF
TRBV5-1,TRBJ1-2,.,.,TGCGCCAGCAGCCCAGACAGAGCCTTCGATGGCTACACCTTC,CASSPDRAFDGYTF
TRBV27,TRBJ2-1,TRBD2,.,TGTGCCAGCAGTTTATCGACGGTAGCGGGGGGGAGGGAGCAGTTCTTC,CASSLSTVAGGREQFF
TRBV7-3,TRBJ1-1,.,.,TGTGCCAGCAGCTCCTCGACAGGTGAAGCTTTCTTT,CASSSSTGEAFF
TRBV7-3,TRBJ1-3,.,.,TGTGCCAGCAGCCCCCAAGGGGGAGCCCTCCCGGGAAACACCATATATTTT,CASSPQGGALPGNTIYF
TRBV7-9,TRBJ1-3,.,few,TGTGCCAGCAGCCAGGGTGGAAGAAACACCATATATTTT,CASSQGGRNTIYF
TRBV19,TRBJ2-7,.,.,TGTGCCAGTAGTCTGAGTGTGGTACCCTACGAGCAGTACTTC,CASSLSVVPYEQYF
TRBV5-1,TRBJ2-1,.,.,TGCGCCAGCAGCTTGGGCCCCCGCGACAATGAGCAGTTCTTC,CASSLGPRDNEQFF
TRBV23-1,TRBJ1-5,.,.,TGCGCCAGCAGTCACCCTCGACAGGAAACTCAGCCCCAGCATTTT,CASSHPRQETQPQHF
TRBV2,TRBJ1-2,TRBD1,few,TGTGCCAGCAGACCAGACAGGGAGAAAGGCTACACCTTC,CASRPDREKGYTF
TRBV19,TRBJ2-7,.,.,TGTGCCAGTAGTATAGCGGCGAGACTAGACCGGGGCGAGCAGTACTTC,CASSIAARLDRGEQYF
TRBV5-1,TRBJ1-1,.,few,TGCGCCAGCAGCTTGGCCGGGGGGGCGCAGGCTTTCTTT,CASSLAGGAQAFF
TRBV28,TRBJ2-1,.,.,TGTGCCAGCAGTTTCCTAGGAGCTCAATATGAGCAGTTCTTC,CASSFLGAQYEQFF
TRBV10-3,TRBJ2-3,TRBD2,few,TGTGCCATCACGTCTAGCGGGGGGTTCACAGATACGCAGTATTTT,CAITSSGGFTDTQYF
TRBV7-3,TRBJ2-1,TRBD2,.,TGTGCCAGCAGCTTAACTCAGCTAGCGGGAGGGTACAATGAGCAGTTCTTC,CASSLTQLAGGYNEQFF
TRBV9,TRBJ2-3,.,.,TGTGCCAGCAGCGCCCGGGTATTGGATTCGCAGTATTTT,CASSARVLDSQYF